Listed below are T cell receptor beta chains from one sample, sequenced in a study of CXCR3-negative and CXCR3-positive naive CD8 T cells. TCRdb reprocessed the 5' RACE reads; each CDR3 protein has one entry and no DNA is given. The repertoire table contains 46,000 or so distinct CDR3 sequences. Material for sequencing was naive CXCR3- CD8+ T cells from blood. These TCRs come from a human donor in good health. Some clones in this sample may be carry-over from other donors' samples. Both conserved end residues are part of each CDR3.

V gene	J gene	CDR3 length	CDR3 protein
TRBV6-2/TRBV6-3	TRBJ2-5	16	CASSYSAGRSEETQYF
TRBV29-1	TRBJ2-5	13	CSVEDAWGETQYF
TRBV12-3/TRBV12-4	TRBJ2-2	16	CASSFGGRSNTGELFF
TRBV15	TRBJ2-3	16	CATSGDGEVSRDTQYF
TRBV13	TRBJ2-5	15	CASSLRTGIQETQYF
TRBV29-1	TRBJ2-2	13	CSVEGSEPGELFF
TRBV3-1	TRBJ2-7	16	CASSQGRLAGVDEQYF
TRBV28	TRBJ2-7	17	CASSSPISRQGAYEQYF
TRBV9	TRBJ2-1	15	CASSVAGGDYNEQFF
TRBV12-3/TRBV12-4	TRBJ2-1	16	CASSLVGFGQYNEQFF
TRBV18	TRBJ2-7	14	CASSPRDSLYEQYF
TRBV5-1	TRBJ1-5	15	CASSLLGHSNQPQHF
TRBV6-5	TRBJ2-1	14	CASSYVDNYNEQFF
TRBV28	TRBJ2-1	14	CASSLAGGLNEQFF
TRBV28	TRBJ1-1	14	CASSLTPLQREAFF
TRBV2	TRBJ2-1	16	CASSFSTSGGYNEQFF
TRBV3-1	TRBJ2-1	15	CASSPGEELADEQFF
TRBV28	TRBJ2-7	15	CASSLDRGGNYEQYF
TRBV6-5	TRBJ2-5	14	CASSSGGAQETQYF
TRBV9	TRBJ1-1	14	CASSVVGQNTEAFF
TRBV12-3/TRBV12-4	TRBJ2-7	14	CASSLGDRAYEQYF
TRBV20-1	TRBJ1-3	14	CSARARSTGNTIYF
TRBV4-1	TRBJ1-2	12	CASSQDGVGYTF
TRBV29-1	TRBJ2-7	14	CSVRKGTGGAQQNF
TRBV5-1	TRBJ1-1	15	CASSWGTGSTDEAFF
TRBV29-1	TRBJ2-7	13	CSVVIPASYEQYF
TRBV21-1	TRBJ2-6	17	CASSKAGAVSGANVLTF
TRBV14	TRBJ2-1	16	CASSQGRDRGLREQFF
TRBV27	TRBJ2-7	14	CASSTRTGKGIQYF
TRBV29-1	TRBJ2-1	15	CSVAREGRYNDEQFF
TRBV29-1	TRBJ2-7	16	CSVWTPPGQGSYEQYF
TRBV5-1	TRBJ2-7	15	CASSSDSISSYEQYF
TRBV5-1	TRBJ2-7	14	CASTRGQGFYEQYF
TRBV6-1	TRBJ2-7	15	CASSGHGQIPYEQYF
TRBV5-6	TRBJ2-3	15	CASSWRGQGVHTQYF
TRBV12-3/TRBV12-4	TRBJ2-2	16	CASSPGLAGVPGELFF
TRBV6-6	TRBJ2-3	14	CACLAGAAADTQYF
TRBV11-2	TRBJ2-7	13	CASSPGLAIEQYF
TRBV29-1	TRBJ2-1	15	CSGSQGRSSYNEQFF